Listed here are 8 T cell receptor beta chains from one sample, sequenced in a study of post-analysis software for immune sequencing data. Findings of the study overall: TRBV5-6, TRBV5-1 and TRBV20-1 belonged to a set of about five TRBV segments that were more frequent in patients than controls.

Unique molecular identifiers were present in the TCR beta cDNA libraries. TCRdb re-called the PCR reads through MiXCR, storing one row per CDR3 protein. The repertoire holds about 800,000 distinct CDR3 sequences, with 30% as singletons. These receptors' targets are unknown. The sample comprised blood. The source is a girl between 5 and 17 years old with multiple sclerosis.

This clonotype was picked up a small number of times. This chain joins TRBV2 and TRBJ2-4; D call uncertain. The CDR3 sequence is 17 residues long. V was clipped by 6 bases and J by 1 base, with 19 bases between them. Germline V CDR1 and CDR2: SNHLY, FYNNEI. CDR3 sequence reads: CASRENLLRVAKNIQYF. CDR3 DNA sequence: TGTGCCAGCAGAGAAAACCTTCTCCGGGTTGCCAAAAACATTCAGTACTTC. Looking up the rest from reference TRBV2 and TRBJ2-4 gives the full variable domain: EPEVTQTPSHQVTQMGQEVILRCVPISNHLYFYWYRQILGQKVEFLVSFYNNEISEKSEIFDDQFSVERPDGSNFTLKIRSTKLEDSAMYFCASRENLLRVAKNIQYFGAGTRLSVL.

V gene TRBV20-1 combines with J gene TRBJ2-2, with 8 bases that match TRBD2. CDR1 and CDR2 from the germline V gene are DFQATT and SNEGSKA (reference sequence). The CDR3 runs 13 residues. CDR3 residues: CTGRGINTGELFF. The CDR3, as DNA: TGCACCGGGAGGGGGATTAACACCGGGGAGCTGTTTTTT.

Only a few counts were recorded for this clonotype. This chain uses TRBV14 with TRBJ2-1, with unresolved D. From germline, CDR1 is SGHDN and CDR2 FVKESK. With 7 bases removed from V and 7 bases from J, the gap between germline ends came to 14 bases. CDR3 length: 13 amino acids. In nucleotides, the CDR3 is TGTGCCAGCACCATGAAGGGTTTGAATGAGCAGTTCTTC. This translates into CASTMKGLNEQFF.

The table lists this clonotype with a few counts. This rearrangement joins TRBV2 to TRBJ2-7; either TRBD1 or TRBD2 may fit D (6 bases each). V dropped 6 bases and J dropped 4 bases, with 16 bases sitting between them. This CDR3 contains 14 residues. Germline CDR1 is SNHLY and CDR2 is FYNNEI. The CDR3 DNA follows: TGTGCCAGCAGCCGTAAGGGGGGAGAATACGAGCAGTACTTC. Its protein is CASSRKGGEYEQYF.

The chain links TRBV9 to TRBJ1-2, with 9 bases fitting TRBD1. Germline CDR1 reads SGDLS; CDR2 reads YYNGEE. The CDR3 length is 18 residues. With V trimmed by 1 base and J by 0 bases, 10 bases remained unmatched. The CDR3 coding sequence is TGTGCCAGCAGCGTATTCCCCACAGGGGGCCGGTCTAACTATGGCTACACCTTC. Its protein is CASSVFPTGGRSNYGYTF. Variable domain in full (rest from reference TRBV9 and TRBJ1-2): DSGVTQTPKHLITATGQRVTLRCSPRSGDLSVYWYQQSLDQGLQFLIQYYNGEERAKGNILERFSAQQFPDLHSELNLSSLELGDSALYFCASSVFPTGGRSNYGYTFGSGTRLTVV.

This clonotype was seen once. The chain uses TRBV12-3 or TRBV12-4 and TRBJ2-2, with 11 bases that match TRBD2. This CDR3 spans 16 amino acids. The V and J ends lost 7 bases and 1 base, in that order; junction bases with no gene match: 5. The CDR3 protein is CASNPGLAGNTGELFF. Here the CDR3 DNA reads TGTGCCAGCAACCCTGGACTAGCGGGGAACACCGGGGAGCTGTTTTTT.

The table lists this clonotype with a few counts. This chain connects TRBV28 to TRBJ2-5, with D possibly called TRBD1 or TRBD2 (5 bases each). Trimming left V 1 base short and J 11 bases short, with 14 bases between. CDR3 length: 13 amino acids. The germline gives CDR1 MDHEN, CDR2 SYDVKM. This CDR3 is CASSLSPQGEQYF. The CDR3 bases are TGTGCCAGCAGTTTATCACCTCAGGGAGAGCAGTACTTC.

This chain connects TRBV7-9 to TRBJ1-1; 8 bases agree with TRBD1. V lost 5 bases, J lost 2 bases, and 7 bases stayed unmatched. CDR3 length: 15 residues. Germline values: CDR1 SEHNR, CDR2 FQNEAQ (reference sequence). CDR3 bases: TGTGCCAGCAGCCCTGCAGGGGGCGGAAACACTGAAGCTTTCTTT. Translated: CASSPAGGGNTEAFF.